This T cell receptor beta chain was sequenced for a study of shared clonotypes between healthy human individuals. Findings and limits, study-wide: Few donors restricted represented genetic and exposure-history diversity. Only blood underwent sampling, and tissue repertoires likely differ. The study's rarefaction showed incomplete sorted-subset sequencing despite large depth. The generation probabilities recorded for non-shared clonotypes fell below those of clonotypes shared by all four donors.

Germline V gives CDR1 MNHNY, CDR2 SVGAGI (reference sequence). V dropped 0 bases and J dropped 4 bases, with 7 bases sitting between them. The length of the CDR3 is 13 residues. About this clone itself: Its antigen is not known.

The repertoire was sequenced with immunoSEQ multiplex PCR; TCRdb's copy has only in-frame clones and lacks some. Of about 2 million clones listed, just under 95% were seen once; the top ten hold more than 0.95%. CD45RO negativity and positive selection for CCR7 defined naive CD8 cells, a population that excluded terminally differentiated effector memory CD45RA+ cells. Specimen: naive CD8+ T cells sorted from blood. The sequence was collected from a man aged 18 to 30 in good health. The chain uses TRBV6-6 and TRBJ2-7; no clear D gene. The CDR3 DNA reads TGTGCCAGCAGTTACTCAGTTGCGTACGAGCAGTACTTC. Amino acid sequence: CASSYSVAYEQYF.